The 7 T cell receptor beta chains below come from one sample, sequenced in a study of blood T cell repertoires in COVID-19. Assay used: immunoSEQ multiplex PCR; TCRdb lists only in-frame clones, some missing. The sample includes approximately 190,000 clones, 70% to 85% of them seen just once. The sample consisted of peripheral blood. Receptors were obtained from a human donor with acute or convalescent COVID-19. The donor label of this sample is uncertain.

The chain uses TRBV30 and TRBJ2-1; unclear D gene. Germline CDR1 is GTSNPN and CDR2 is SVGIG (reference sequence). There are 12 residues in the CDR3. Between the trimmed V and J ends, which lost 2 bases and 4 bases, there was a span of 6 bases. The CDR3 is CAWSSQYNEQFF. The CDR3 region has the DNA TGTGCCTGGAGTTCACAGTACAATGAGCAGTTCTTC.

V gene TRBV6-5 combines with J gene TRBJ1-5; the D gene is possibly TRBD1 (6 bases). CDR1 and CDR2 (germline): MNHEY, SVGAGI. The CDR3 covers 14 residues. V was shortened by 7 bases and J by 3 bases, with 13 bases between the two germline ends. The DNA of the CDR3 is TGTGCCAGCAAAAACAGGGAGAACAATCAGCCCCAGCATTTT. Encoded protein: CASKNRENNQPQHF.

The chain combines TRBV30 with TRBJ2-1; tentatively, D is TRBD2 (6 bases). Germline CDR1 GTSNPN, CDR2 SVGIG (reference sequence). Trimming took 0 bases from V and 2 from J, leaving 17 bases between them. The CDR3 sequence is 17 residues long. The CDR3 loop reads CAWSVRGAGKTYNEQFF. CDR3 DNA: TGTGCCTGGAGTGTTAGGGGAGCGGGCAAGACCTACAATGAGCAGTTCTTC.

Only one count was recorded for this clone. Compared with germline, one end of the junction differs, possibly owing to a read error. The J gene is TRBJ2-2, the V gene TRBV30, with D possibly being TRBD1 or TRBD2 (7 bases each). Germline V CDR1 and CDR2: GTSNPN, SVGIG (reference sequence). The CDR3 has 15 residues. The CDR3 DNA follows: TGTGCCCGGAGCGGGGACAGCATAACCACCGGGGAGCTGTTTTTT. Translating it yields CARSGDSITTGELFF.

The rearrangement joins TRBV19 to TRBJ2-3; TRBD2 agrees at 8 bases. The CDR3 spans 13 residues. Trimming cost V 6 bases and J 4 bases; bases outside gene matches: 3. Germline CDR1 reads LNHDA; CDR2 reads SQIVND (reference sequence). CDR3 amino acids: CASSLGLADTQYF. DNA of the CDR3: TGTGCCAGTAGCTTGGGACTAGCAGATACGCAGTATTTT.

The chain combines TRBV7-9 with TRBJ1-3; 11 bases fit TRBD1. Germline CDR1 and CDR2: SEHNR and FQNEAQ (reference sequence). The V and J ends lost 7 bases and 4 bases, in that order; junction bases with no gene match: 15. The CDR3 is 18 amino acids. The CDR3 bases are TGTGCCAGCATCAGTGCCGGGGGACAGGGGGTAAGAGGAAACACCATATATTTT. Its translation is CASISAGGQGVRGNTIYF.

The chain couples TRBV18 to TRBJ1-1; D possibly corresponds to TRBD1 (6 bases). Between the trimmed V and J ends, which lost 5 bases and 0 bases, there was a span of 7 bases. Germline V CDR1 and CDR2: KGHSH, LQKENI. This CDR3 has 13 amino acids. The CDR3 region has the DNA TGTGCCAGCTCAGGACAGTTGAACACTGAAGCTTTCTTT. Amino acid sequence: CASSGQLNTEAFF.